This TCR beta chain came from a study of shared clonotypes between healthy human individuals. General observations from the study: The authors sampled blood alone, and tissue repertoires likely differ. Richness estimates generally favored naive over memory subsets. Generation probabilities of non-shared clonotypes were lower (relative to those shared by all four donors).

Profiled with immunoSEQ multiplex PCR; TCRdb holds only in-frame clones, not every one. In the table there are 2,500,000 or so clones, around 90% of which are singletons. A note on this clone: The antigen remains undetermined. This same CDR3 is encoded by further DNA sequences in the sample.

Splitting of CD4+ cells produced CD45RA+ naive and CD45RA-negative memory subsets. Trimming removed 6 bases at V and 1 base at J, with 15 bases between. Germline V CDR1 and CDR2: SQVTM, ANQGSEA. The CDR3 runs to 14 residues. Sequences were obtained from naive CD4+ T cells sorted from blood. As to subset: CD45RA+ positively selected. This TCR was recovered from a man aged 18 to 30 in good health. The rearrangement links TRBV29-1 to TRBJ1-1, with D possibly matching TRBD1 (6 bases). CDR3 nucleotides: TGCAGCGTGACTCGGGGGCCAGGGAACACTGAAGCTTTCTTT. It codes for CSVTRGPGNTEAFF. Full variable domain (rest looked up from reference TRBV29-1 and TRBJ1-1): SAVISQKPSRDICQRGTSLTIQCQVDSQVTMMFWYRQQPGQSLTLIATANQGSEATYESGFVIDKFPISRPNLTFSTLTVSNMSPEDSSIYLCSVTRGPGNTEAFFGQGTRLTVV.